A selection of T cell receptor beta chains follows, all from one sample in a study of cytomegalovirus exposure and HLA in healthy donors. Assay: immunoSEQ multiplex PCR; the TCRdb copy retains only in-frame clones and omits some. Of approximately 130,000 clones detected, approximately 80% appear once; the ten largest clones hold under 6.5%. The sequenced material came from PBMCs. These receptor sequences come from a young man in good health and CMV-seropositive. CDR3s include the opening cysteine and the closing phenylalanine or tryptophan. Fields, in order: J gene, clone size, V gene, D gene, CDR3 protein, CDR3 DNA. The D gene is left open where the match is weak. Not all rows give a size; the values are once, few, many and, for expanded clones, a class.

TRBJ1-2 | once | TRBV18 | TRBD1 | CASSPGQGRDGYTF | TGTGCCAGCTCACCGGGACAGGGAAGGGATGGCTACACCTTC
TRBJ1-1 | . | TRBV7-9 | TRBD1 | CASRSTGVTEAFF | TGTGCCAGCAGATCGACAGGGGTAACTGAAGCTTTCTTT
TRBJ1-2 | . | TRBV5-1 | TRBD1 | CASSYTGTDYGYTF | TGCGCCAGCAGCTACACCGGGACAGATTATGGCTACACCTTC
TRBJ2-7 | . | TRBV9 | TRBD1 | CASSVGGQGPYEQYF | TGTGCCAGCAGCGTAGGTGGACAGGGACCCTACGAGCAGTACTTC
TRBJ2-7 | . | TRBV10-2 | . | CASKRQTASYEQYF | TGCGCCAGCAAACGCCAAACTGCCTCCTACGAGCAGTACTTC
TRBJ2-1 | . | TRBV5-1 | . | CASSFLGSGNEQFF | TGCGCCAGCAGCTTTCTAGGATCGGGCAATGAGCAGTTCTTC
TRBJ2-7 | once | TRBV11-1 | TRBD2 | CASSLTGLAYEQYF | TGTGCCAGCAGCTTAACGGGACTAGCCTACGAGCAGTACTTC
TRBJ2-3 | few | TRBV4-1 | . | CASSQEAAGRGDTQYF | TGCGCCAGCAGCCAAGAGGCGGCGGGGCGGGGAGATACGCAGTATTTT
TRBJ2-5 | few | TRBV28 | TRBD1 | CATKPLGRGLEETQYF | TGTGCCACCAAACCTCTCGGCAGGGGGCTAGAAGAGACCCAGTACTTC
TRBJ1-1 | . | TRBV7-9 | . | CASSYDDRTNTEAFF | TGTGCCAGCAGCTATGATGACAGGACGAACACTGAAGCTTTCTTT
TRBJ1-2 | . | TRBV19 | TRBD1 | CASSPDRERGYTF | TGTGCCAGTAGTCCCGACAGGGAAAGGGGCTACACCTTC
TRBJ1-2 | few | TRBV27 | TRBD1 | CASRLGQNYGYTF | TGTGCCAGCAGGTTGGGACAGAACTATGGCTACACCTTC
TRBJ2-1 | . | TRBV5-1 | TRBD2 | CASRAGGDNEQFF | TGCGCCAGCAGGGCGGGAGGGGACAATGAGCAGTTCTTC
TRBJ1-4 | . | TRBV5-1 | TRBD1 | CASSVTGGSLEKLFF | TGCGCCAGCAGCGTCACAGGGGGCTCCCTGGAAAAACTGTTTTTT
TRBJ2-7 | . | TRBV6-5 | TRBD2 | CASGRAGREQYF | TGTGCCAGCGGGAGGGCGGGGCGCGAGCAGTACTTC
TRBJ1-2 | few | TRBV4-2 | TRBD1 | CASSRPGQGTIYGYTF | TGTGCCAGCAGCCGACCGGGACAGGGGACCATCTATGGCTACACCTTC
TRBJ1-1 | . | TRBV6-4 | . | CASSEGANTEAFF | TGTGCCAGCAGTGAGGGGGCGAACACTGAAGCTTTCTTT
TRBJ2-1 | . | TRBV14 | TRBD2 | CASNPSGSRNEQFF | TGTGCCAGCAACCCTAGCGGGAGCAGGAATGAGCAGTTCTTC
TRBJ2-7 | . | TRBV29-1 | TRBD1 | CSVEGTGINEQYF | TGCAGCGTTGAAGGGACAGGGATCAACGAGCAGTACTTC
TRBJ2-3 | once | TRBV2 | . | CASSVEDTQYF | TGTGCCAGCAGTGTCGAGGATACGCAGTATTTT
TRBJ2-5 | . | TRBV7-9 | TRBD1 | CASNNRGRDETQYF | TGTGCCAGCAATAACAGGGGGCGAGATGAGACCCAGTACTTC